One and the same sample provided the 10 T cell receptor beta chains below, sequenced in a study of cytomegalovirus exposure and HLA in healthy donors (TCRdb year 2017). Library construction relied on the immunoSEQ multiplex PCR assay. A mixture of 60 forward primers for TCR Vbeta segments and 13 reverse primers for TCR Jbeta segments was used in the multiplex PCR. TCRdb took this table from immuneACCESS and kept in-frame rearrangements with V and J called. Such tables lack part of the clones; where checked against another copy, unresolved V genes explain under half of the gap, and the rest is unexplained. For this sample the table gives fewer than 250,000 clones, of which approximately 87% were detected only once. In total, the top ten clones hold 1% to 1.5% of the sample. Sequencing was performed on PBMCs. These receptors were taken from a man younger than 45 in good health and CMV-seronegative.

The J gene is TRBJ2-7, the V gene TRBV7-2; D gene unclear. The CDR3 extends over 16 amino acids. Germline V gene sequence: CDR1 SGHTA, CDR2 FQGNSA. V was cut by 4 bases and J by 7 bases, with 23 bases left in between. CDR3 region: CASSSAGWSPNMEQYF. CDR3 nucleotide sequence: TGTGCCAGCAGCTCCGCAGGATGGTCGCCCAATATGGAGCAGTACTTC.

The chain couples TRBV7-9 to TRBJ2-3; possible D gene TRBD1, 6 bases. Trimming took off 4 bases at V and 10 bases at J, with 15 bases between the two ends. The CDR3 sequence is 13 residues long. Germline values: CDR1 SEHNR, CDR2 FQNEAQ (reference sequence). DNA of the CDR3: TGTGCCAGCAGCTCCCAAACAGGGTCCGCGCAGTATTTT. This encodes CASSSQTGSAQYF.

The chain couples TRBV7-8 to TRBJ2-3; 8 bases agree with TRBD1. The ends lost 2 bases at V and 0 bases at J; junction bases unmatched: 7. The germline V gene encodes CDR1 SGHVS and CDR2 FQNEAQ. The CDR3 sequence is 17 residues long. The CDR3 protein is CASSLSGWTGSTDTQYF. Written as DNA, the CDR3 is TGTGCCAGCAGCTTATCTGGCTGGACAGGGAGCACAGATACGCAGTATTTT. The full variable domain, completed using reference TRBV7-8 and TRBJ2-3, is GAGVSQSPRYKVAKRGQDVALRCDPISGHVSLFWYQQALGQGPEFLTYFQNEAQLDKSGLPSDRFFAERPEGSVSTLKIQRTQQEDSAVYLCASSLSGWTGSTDTQYFGPGTRLTVL.

This clone showed up just a few times. The gene calls are TRBV1 and TRBJ2-5; no DNA check was done on the table's D call, TRBD1. TRBV1 counts as a pseudogene. The CDR3 runs to 16 residues. The CDR3 DNA sequence: TGCACCAGCAGTAGACTCGGACAGGGAGGGCAAGAGACCCAGTACTTC. It encodes CTSSRLGQGGQETQYF.

The chain is built from TRBV5-1 and TRBJ2-1; perhaps TRBD2 as D (6 bases). CDR1 is SGHRS, CDR2 YFSETQ, per germline. CDR3 size: 13 residues. Trimming removed 4 bases at V and 13 bases at J, with 18 bases between. The CDR3 DNA reads TGCGCCAGCAGCCCGGGATCGGGGGTTGGTCAGTTCTTC. This encodes CASSPGSGVGQFF.

This chain links TRBV19 with TRBJ1-5; a possible D gene is TRBD1 (5 bases). Trimming removed 10 bases at V and 5 bases at J, with 18 bases between. Germline V CDR1 and CDR2: LNHDA, SQIVND (reference sequence). The CDR3 sequence is 14 residues long. DNA for the CDR3: TGTGCCACCCGTCCTAGGGGAGGGGATCAGCCCCAGCATTTT. This sequence encodes CATRPRGGDQPQHF.

V usage is TRBV6-5 and J usage is TRBJ1-5; perhaps TRBD1 as D (6 bases). Per the germline V gene, CDR1 is MNHEY and CDR2 is SVGAGI. The CDR3 has 15 residues. V lost 7 bases, J lost 6 bases, and 19 bases lay in between. CDR3 region: CASTPHGGPGQPQHF. In DNA form, the CDR3 reads TGTGCCAGCACCCCCCACGGGGGGCCGGGTCAGCCCCAGCATTTT.

J is TRBJ1-4 and V is TRBV4-2, with 9 nucleotides matching TRBD1. Trimming took 4 bases from V and 2 from J; bases not matched to a gene: 14. CDR1 is LGHNA and CDR2 is YNFKEQ in the germline V gene. This CDR3 comprises 19 residues. CDR3 sequence reads: CASSPYFPGTGRTNEKLFF. For the CDR3, the DNA is TGTGCCAGCAGCCCATATTTTCCCGGGACAGGGCGGACTAATGAAAAACTGTTTTTT.

The chain is built from TRBV7-9 and TRBJ2-7; 12 bases line up with TRBD1. The germline CDR1 and CDR2 sequences are SEHNR and FQNEAQ (reference sequence). This CDR3 has 18 amino acids. J gave up 0 bases and V 4 bases, and 10 bases lay outside the gene matches. CDR3 in DNA: TGTGCCAGCAGCTCACCGGGACAGGGGGCTCGGGGCTCCTACGAGCAGTACTTC. It specifies CASSSPGQGARGSYEQYF.

This chain joins TRBV28 and TRBJ1-6, with D maybe TRBD1 (6 bases). The CDR3 consists of 15 residues. Germline V gene data show CDR1 as MDHEN and CDR2 as SYDVKM. With 5 bases removed from V and 10 bases from J, the gap between germline ends came to 18 bases. CDR3 in amino acids: CASSIQTGSGSPLHF. The CDR3 DNA reads TGTGCCAGCAGTATACAAACAGGGTCAGGGTCACCCCTCCACTTT.